This TCR beta chain was sequenced in a study of cytomegalovirus exposure and HLA in healthy donors. The wider study: T cells numbering approximately 170 million yielded around 120 million unique TCR beta sequences in an earlier analysis.

Primers for the PCR totalled 60 Vbeta and 13 Jbeta. Original processing notes: There were about 88 million unique TCR beta chains by a later count, and 10 million to 12 million of them were shared. Produced via immunoSEQ multiplex PCR; TCRdb's table is partial and in-frame only. The V and J calls and clone size were taken over from that table, and D and trimming were inferred from the DNA. This table holds around 120,000 clones, around 78% found once. In this sample, this clone turned up a few times. The V and J ends lost 5 bases and 8 bases, in that order; junction bases with no gene match: 10. This CDR3 region has 16 residues. Germline V gene data show CDR1 as SGHTA and CDR2 as FQGTGA.

The rearrangement joins TRBV7-3 to TRBJ2-1, with 12 bases matching TRBD1. This sequence was found in a woman aged 25-40 years in good health and CMV-seropositive. Sequenced sample: PBMCs. The CDR3 DNA sequence: TGTGCCAGCAGCCCAACGGTTGGGACAGGGGGCCATGAGCAGTTCTTC. This translates into CASSPTVGTGGHEQFF.